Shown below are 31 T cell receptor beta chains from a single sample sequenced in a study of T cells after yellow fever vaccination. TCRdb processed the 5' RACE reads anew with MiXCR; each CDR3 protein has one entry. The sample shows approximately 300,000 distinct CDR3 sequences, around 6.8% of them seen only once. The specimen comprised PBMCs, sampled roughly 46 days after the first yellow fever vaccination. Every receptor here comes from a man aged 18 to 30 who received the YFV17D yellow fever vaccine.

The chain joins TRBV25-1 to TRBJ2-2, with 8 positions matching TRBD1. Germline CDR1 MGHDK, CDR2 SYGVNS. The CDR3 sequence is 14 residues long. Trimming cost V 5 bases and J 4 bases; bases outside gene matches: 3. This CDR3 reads CASSTTGGTGELFF. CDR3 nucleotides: TGTGCCAGCAGTACTACAGGGGGCACCGGGGAGCTGTTTTTT.

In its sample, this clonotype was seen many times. The CDR3 region is CSVVVAGGLETQYF. The CDR3 DNA sequence: TGCAGCGTTGTGGTAGCGGGGGGGCTAGAGACCCAGTACTTC. V gene TRBV29-1 combines with J gene TRBJ2-5, with TRBD2 matching over 11 bases. Germline V gives CDR1 SQVTM, CDR2 ANQGSEA. V lost 4 bases to trimming and J lost 4 bases; unmatched junction nucleotides: 5. This CDR3 region has 14 residues.

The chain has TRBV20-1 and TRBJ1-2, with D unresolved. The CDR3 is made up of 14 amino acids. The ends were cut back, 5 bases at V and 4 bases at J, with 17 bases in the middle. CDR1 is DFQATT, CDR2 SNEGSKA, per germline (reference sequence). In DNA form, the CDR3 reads TGCAGTGCTCCTCGCCCGGGCCCCAGCTATGGCTACACCTTC. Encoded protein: CSAPRPGPSYGYTF.

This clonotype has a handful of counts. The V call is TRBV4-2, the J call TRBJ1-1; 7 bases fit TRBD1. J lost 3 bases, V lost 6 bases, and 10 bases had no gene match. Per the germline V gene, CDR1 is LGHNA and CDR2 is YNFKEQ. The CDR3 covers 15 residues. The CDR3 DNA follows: TGTGCCAGCAGGTCCCCGGAACAGGGGCACACTGAAGCTTTCTTT. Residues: CASRSPEQGHTEAFF.

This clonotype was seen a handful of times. CDR3 nucleotide sequence: TGTGCCAGCAGTCCCCCTCAAGACCCGGCCCTGACTTTC. Encoded protein: CASSPPQDPALTF. V and J are TRBV7-9 and TRBJ2-6; no definite D call. The CDR3 is 13 residues long. Per germline, CDR1 SEHNR and CDR2 FQNEAQ (reference sequence). Trimming took off 6 bases at V and 15 bases at J, with 18 bases between the two ends.

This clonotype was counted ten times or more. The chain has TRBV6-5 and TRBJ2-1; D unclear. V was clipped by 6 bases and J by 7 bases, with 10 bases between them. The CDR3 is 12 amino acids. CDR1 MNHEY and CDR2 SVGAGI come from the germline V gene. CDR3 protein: CASRTLGNEQFF. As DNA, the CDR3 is TGTGCCAGCAGGACCCTAGGGAATGAGCAGTTCTTC.

CDR3: CASTVGHGSYEQYV. In DNA form, the CDR3 reads TGTGCCAGCACCGTAGGACACGGCTCCTACGAGCAGTACGTC. The chain has TRBV6-1 and TRBJ2-7; tentatively, D is TRBD1 (5 bases). Between the trimmed V and J ends, which lost 7 bases and 0 bases, there was a span of 13 bases. CDR1 MNHNS and CDR2 SASEGT come from the germline V gene. The CDR3 runs 14 residues.

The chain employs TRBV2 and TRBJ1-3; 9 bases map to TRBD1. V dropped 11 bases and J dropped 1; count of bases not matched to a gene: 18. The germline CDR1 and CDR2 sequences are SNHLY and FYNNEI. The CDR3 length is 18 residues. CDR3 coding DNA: TGTGCCTTCTGTTTCGATCTACAGGGGGCGGTATCTGGAAACACCATATATTTT. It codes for CAFCFDLQGAVSGNTIYF.

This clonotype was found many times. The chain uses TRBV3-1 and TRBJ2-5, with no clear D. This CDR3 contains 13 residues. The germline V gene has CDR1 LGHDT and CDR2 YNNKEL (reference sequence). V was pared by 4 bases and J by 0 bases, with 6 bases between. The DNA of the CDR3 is TGTGCCAGCAGCCCAGTGTACCAAGAGACCCAGTACTTC. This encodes CASSPVYQETQYF.

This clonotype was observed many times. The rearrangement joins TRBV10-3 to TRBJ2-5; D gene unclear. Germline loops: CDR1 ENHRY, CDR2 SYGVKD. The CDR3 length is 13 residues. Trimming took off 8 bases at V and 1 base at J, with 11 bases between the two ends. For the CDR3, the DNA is TGTGCCATCGCTCAGGATCCCCAAGAGACCCAGTACTTC. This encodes CAIAQDPQETQYF.

The CDR3, as DNA: TGTGCCAGCAGCTTAGCAAAATTGACAGGGGCTGGGAGCTCCTACGAGCAGTACGTC. It codes for CASSLAKLTGAGSSYEQYV. This chain connects TRBV11-1 to TRBJ2-7, with 8 nucleotides matching TRBD1. The germline V gene has CDR1 SGHAT and CDR2 FQDESV (reference sequence). V dropped 0 bases and J dropped 0; count of bases not matched to a gene: 13. The length of the CDR3 is 19 residues.

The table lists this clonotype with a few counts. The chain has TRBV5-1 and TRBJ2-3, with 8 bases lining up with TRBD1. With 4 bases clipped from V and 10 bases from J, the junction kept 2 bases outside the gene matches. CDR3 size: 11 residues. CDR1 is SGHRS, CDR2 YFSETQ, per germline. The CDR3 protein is CASSPDRAQYF. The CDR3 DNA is TGCGCCAGCAGCCCGGACAGGGCGCAGTATTTT.

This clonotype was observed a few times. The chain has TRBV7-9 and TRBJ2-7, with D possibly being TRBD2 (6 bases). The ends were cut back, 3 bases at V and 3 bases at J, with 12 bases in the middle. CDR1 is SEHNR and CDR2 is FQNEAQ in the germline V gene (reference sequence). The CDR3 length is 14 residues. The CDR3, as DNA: TGTGCCAGCAGCTTTGGGGACTCCCACTACGAGCAGTACGTC. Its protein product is CASSFGDSHYEQYV.

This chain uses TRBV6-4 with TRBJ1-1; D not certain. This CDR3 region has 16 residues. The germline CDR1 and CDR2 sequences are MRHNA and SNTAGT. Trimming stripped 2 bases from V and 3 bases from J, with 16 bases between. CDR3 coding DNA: TGTGCCAGCAGTGACGAACTTGACCCCGGGCACACTGAAGCTTTCTTT. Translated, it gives CASSDELDPGHTEAFF.

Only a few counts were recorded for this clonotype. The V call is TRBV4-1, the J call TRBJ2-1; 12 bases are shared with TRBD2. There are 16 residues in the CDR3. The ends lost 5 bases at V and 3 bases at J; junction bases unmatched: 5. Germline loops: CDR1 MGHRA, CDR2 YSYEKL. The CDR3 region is CASSGLAGRDYNEQFF. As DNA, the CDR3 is TGCGCCAGCAGCGGACTAGCGGGGAGAGACTACAATGAGCAGTTCTTC.

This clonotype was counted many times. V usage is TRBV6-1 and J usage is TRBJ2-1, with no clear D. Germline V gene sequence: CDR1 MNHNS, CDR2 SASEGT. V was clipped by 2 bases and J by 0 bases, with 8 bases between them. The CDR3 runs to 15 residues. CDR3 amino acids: CASSELRSSYNEQFF. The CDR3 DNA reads TGTGCCAGCAGTGAATTACGGAGCTCCTACAATGAGCAGTTCTTC.

CDR3 sequence (DNA): TGCAGCGTCAGAGGGGATAGCTCCTACGAGCAGTACTTC. It is translated as CSVRGDSSYEQYF. The V call is TRBV29-1, the J call TRBJ2-7; D possibly uses TRBD1 or TRBD2 (5 bases each). Trimming left V 6 bases short and J 0 bases short, with 12 bases between. This CDR3 spans 13 amino acids. Germline V lookup: CDR1 SQVTM, CDR2 ANQGSEA.

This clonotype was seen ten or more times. The CDR3 protein is CATSDCPGTRGETQYF. In nucleotides, the CDR3 is TGTGCCACCAGTGACTGCCCCGGGACTAGGGGAGAGACCCAGTACTTC. The rearrangement links TRBV24-1 to TRBJ2-5, with 8 bases fitting TRBD2. The CDR3 has 16 amino acids. The V and J ends lost 4 bases and 4 bases, in that order; junction bases with no gene match: 10. Germline V gene sequence: CDR1 KGHDR, CDR2 SFDVKD.

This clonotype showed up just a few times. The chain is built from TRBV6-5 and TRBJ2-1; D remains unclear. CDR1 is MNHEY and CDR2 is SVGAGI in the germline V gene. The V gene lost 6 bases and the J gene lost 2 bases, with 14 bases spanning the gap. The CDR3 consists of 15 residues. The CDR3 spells CASRPTKAPYNEQFF. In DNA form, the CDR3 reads TGTGCCAGCAGGCCAACTAAGGCCCCCTACAATGAGCAGTTCTTC.

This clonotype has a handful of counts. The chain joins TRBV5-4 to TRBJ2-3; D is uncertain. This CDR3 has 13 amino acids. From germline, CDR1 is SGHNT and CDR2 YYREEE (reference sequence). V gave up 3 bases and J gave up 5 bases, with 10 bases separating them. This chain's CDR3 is CASSSSRIDTQYF. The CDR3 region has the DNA TGTGCCAGCAGCTCCAGCCGGATAGATACGCAGTATTTT. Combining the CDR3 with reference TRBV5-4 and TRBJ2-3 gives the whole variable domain ETGVTQSPTHLIKTRGQQVTLRCSSQSGHNTVSWYQQALGQGPQFIFQYYREEENGRGNFPPRFSGLQFPNYSSELNVNALELDDSALYLCASSSSRIDTQYFGPGTRLTVL.

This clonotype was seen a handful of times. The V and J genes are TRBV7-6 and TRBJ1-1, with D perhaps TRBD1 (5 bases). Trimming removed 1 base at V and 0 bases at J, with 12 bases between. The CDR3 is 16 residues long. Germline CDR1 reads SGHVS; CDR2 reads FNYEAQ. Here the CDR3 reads CASSLEGLGMNTEAFF. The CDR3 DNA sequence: TGTGCCAGCAGCTTAGAGGGGCTCGGAATGAACACTGAAGCTTTCTTT.

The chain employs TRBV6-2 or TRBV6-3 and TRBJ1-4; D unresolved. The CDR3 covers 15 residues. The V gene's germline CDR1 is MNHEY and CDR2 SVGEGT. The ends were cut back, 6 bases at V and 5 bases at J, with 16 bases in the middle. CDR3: CASSLPPALNEKLFF. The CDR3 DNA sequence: TGTGCCAGCAGCCTGCCGCCAGCCCTCAATGAAAAACTGTTTTTT.

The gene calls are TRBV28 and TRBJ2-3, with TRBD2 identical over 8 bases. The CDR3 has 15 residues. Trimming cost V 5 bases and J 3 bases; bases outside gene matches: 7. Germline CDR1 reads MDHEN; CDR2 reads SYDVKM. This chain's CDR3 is CASSAQGGGTDTQYF. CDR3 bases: TGTGCCAGCAGTGCCCAGGGCGGGGGGACAGATACGCAGTATTTT.

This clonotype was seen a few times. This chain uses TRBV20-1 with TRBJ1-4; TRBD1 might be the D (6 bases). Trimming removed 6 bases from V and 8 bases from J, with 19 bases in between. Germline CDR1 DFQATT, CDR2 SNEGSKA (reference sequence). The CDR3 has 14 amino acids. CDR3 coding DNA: TGCAGTGCCCGAAAAGGGGGGTTTCGGGAAAAACTGTTTTTT. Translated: CSARKGGFREKLFF.

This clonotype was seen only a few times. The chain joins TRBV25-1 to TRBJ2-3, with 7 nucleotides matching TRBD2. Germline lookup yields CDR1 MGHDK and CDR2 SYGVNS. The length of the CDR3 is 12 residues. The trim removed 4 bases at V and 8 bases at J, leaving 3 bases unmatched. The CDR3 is CASSGGGGTQYF. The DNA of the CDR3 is TGTGCCAGCAGTGGTGGCGGGGGTACGCAGTATTTT.

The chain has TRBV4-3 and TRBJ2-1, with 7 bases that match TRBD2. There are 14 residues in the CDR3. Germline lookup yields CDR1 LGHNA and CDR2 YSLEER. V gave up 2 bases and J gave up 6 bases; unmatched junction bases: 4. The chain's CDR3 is CASSQSGGPNEQFF. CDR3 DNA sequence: TGCGCCAGCAGCCAATCGGGGGGTCCCAATGAGCAGTTCTTC.

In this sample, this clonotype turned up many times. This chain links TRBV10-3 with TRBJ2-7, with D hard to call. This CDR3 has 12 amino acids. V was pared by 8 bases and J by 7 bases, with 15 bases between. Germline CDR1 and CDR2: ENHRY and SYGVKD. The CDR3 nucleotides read TGTGCCATCGCAGGTGACGCTGGGGAGCAGTACGTC. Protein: CAIAGDAGEQYV.

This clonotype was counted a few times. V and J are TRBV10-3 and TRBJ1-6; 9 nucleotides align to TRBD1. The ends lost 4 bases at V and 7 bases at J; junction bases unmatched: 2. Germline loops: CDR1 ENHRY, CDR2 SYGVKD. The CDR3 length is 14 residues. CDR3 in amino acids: CAISAGTGNSPLHF. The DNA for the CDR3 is TGTGCCATCAGTGCCGGGACAGGGAATTCACCCCTCCACTTT.

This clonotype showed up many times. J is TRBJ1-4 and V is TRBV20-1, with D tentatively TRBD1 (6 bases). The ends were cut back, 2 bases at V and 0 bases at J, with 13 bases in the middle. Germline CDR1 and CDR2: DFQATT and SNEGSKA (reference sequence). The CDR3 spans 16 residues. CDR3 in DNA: TGCAGTGCTAGACCCTTGACAGGTGCAACTAATGAAAAACTGTTTTTT. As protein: CSARPLTGATNEKLFF.

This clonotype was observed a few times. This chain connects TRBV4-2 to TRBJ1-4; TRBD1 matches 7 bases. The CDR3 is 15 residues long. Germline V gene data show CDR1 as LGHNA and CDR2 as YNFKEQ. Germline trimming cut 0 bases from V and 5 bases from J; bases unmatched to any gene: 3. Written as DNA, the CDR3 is TGTGCCAGCAGCCAAGATCCGGGACAGAATGAAAAACTGTTTTTT. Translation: CASSQDPGQNEKLFF.

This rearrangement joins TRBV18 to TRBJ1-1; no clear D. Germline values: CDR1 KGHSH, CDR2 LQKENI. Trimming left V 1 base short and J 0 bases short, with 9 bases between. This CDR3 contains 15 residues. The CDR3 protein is CASSPRYRVNTEAFF. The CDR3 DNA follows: TGTGCCAGCTCACCACGATACCGGGTGAACACTGAAGCTTTCTTT.